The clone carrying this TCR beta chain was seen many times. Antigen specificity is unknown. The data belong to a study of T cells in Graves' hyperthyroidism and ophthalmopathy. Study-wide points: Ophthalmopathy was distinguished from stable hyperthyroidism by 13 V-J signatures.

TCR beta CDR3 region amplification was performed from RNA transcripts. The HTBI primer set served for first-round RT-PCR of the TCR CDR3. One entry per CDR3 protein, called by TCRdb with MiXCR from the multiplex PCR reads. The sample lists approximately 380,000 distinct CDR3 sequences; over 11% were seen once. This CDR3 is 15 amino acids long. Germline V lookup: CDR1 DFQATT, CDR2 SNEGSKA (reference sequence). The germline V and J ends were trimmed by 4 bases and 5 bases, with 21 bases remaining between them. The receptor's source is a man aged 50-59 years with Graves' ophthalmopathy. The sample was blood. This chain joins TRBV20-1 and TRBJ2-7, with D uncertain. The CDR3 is CSAKKGGSAANEQYF. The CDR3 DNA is TGCAGTGCTAAGAAGGGCGGTTCCGCAGCAAACGAGCAGTACTTC.